This T cell receptor (beta chain) is from a study of shared clonotypes between healthy human individuals (dated by TCRdb to 2020 to 2021). As for the study more broadly: The cohort comprised a couple of women and a few men aged 18 to 49 years. For each donor, three plates each were used for CD4 naive and CD4 memory, two plates were used for CD8 naive, and one plate was used for CD8 memory. Blood TCR repertoires of 5 or 6 healthy adults were deeply sequenced to estimate repertoire size and the extent of clonotype sharing between individuals. Different laboratories and diverse techniques were used to prepare libraries and sequence TCR repertoires, to increase sequencing depth and limit assay-specific biases. Between about 0.9 and 8.9 billion PBMCs per donor were obtained by leukapheresis. What the authors observed across the whole study: Sampling was limited to blood, and TCR repertoires in tissue likely differ from TCR repertoires in blood. When several donors were compared, the shared fraction of clonotypes was around 5% for naive CD4, roughly 3.4% for naive CD8, about 2.4% for memory CD4, and 0.3% to 0.5% for memory CD8. Because the study included a small number of donors, the genetic and exposure-history diversity represented was limited. Even with the large sequencing depth, rarefaction of the sorted-subset datasets indicated that sequencing was incomplete. Compared with non-shared clonotypes, clonotypes shared by all four sorted-subset donors had higher generation probabilities. Estimated clonotype richness was generally larger for naive than for memory subsets. Pairwise subsampling indicated that sequencing depth was expected to affect the degree of clonotype sharing among donors.

Healthy HIV-negative adults with no recently reported acute infections or vaccinations were included as donors. Only Caucasian adults living in Nashville, Tennessee, USA were represented among the donors. Magnetic negative selection was used to enrich CD4+ T cells, after which naive cells were positively selected on CD45RA and the negative fraction became the memory subset. After blood collection by leukapheresis, PBMCs were isolated using Ficoll-Histopaque density gradient centrifugation and then cryopreserved in the vapor phase of liquid nitrogen. Analytical flow cytometry was used to check the purity and quantity of each magnetically sorted T cell population. Genomic DNA was isolated from each sorted fraction and quantified by UV absorbance on a Nanodrop 2000c. TCR CDR3 regions were amplified from genomic DNA by multiplex PCR using the deep immunoSEQ assay. Extracted genomic DNA from each cell subset was spread evenly across all wells of several immunoSEQ 96-well plates, with each plate serving as a replicate. For sorted subsets, approximately 200 ng of genomic DNA, equivalent to around 30,000 T cell genomes, went into each replicate PCR. Purified libraries were measured with a Qubit 3.0 fluorometer, size-checked on a Bioanalyzer 2100, and measured again with the KAPA Library Quantification kit. Each immunoSEQ 96-well plate was sequenced on its own single-read 150-cycle Illumina NextSeq 550 flow cell. The authors' analysis ran thus. The immunoSEQ output contained only junctional sequences without quality scores, so filtering could not match that applied to full-length reads. Sequences were annotated with PyIR, a Python wrapper for IgBLAST v1.9, using IMGT germline references to assign V/J genes and CDR3. Reads with weak V/J assignments (E-value above 1e-6), missing CDR3, stop codons, out-of-frame junctions, or ambiguous translated residues were removed. V3J clonotypes were defined by identical inferred V gene, J gene, and CDR3 amino acid sequence. Percentage overlap between repertoires was calculated by dividing the number of shared unique clonotypes by the size of the smaller repertoire. Repertoire richness was assessed with RTK rarefaction, the Chao1 estimator, and Recon v2.1 estimates of unobserved clonotypes. Generation probabilities were computed with OLGA for all TCRbeta clonotypes obtained by the gDNA method from several donors. Drawn from immuneACCESS, this table holds only the in-frame rearrangements with V and J called that TCRdb kept. Clones are partly lost; checked studies trace under half to an unresolved V gene and leave the rest unexplained. That table furnishes V, J and clone size, whereas the DNA furnished D and trimming. Here the sample has 2 million to 2.5 million clones; approximately 90% occur a single time. The leading ten clones occupy 0.3% to 0.45% of the sample.

As to this clone: What antigen it recognizes has not been identified. Base qualities are not recorded, but no much larger clone differs from it by a single base. Other DNA sequences in the same sample also yield this CDR3.

Germline trimming amounts to 4 bases on V and 1 base on J, with 3 as the count of junction bases outside the gene matches. The CDR3 has 15 amino acids, counting the end cysteine and phenylalanine. The sequence is cut down to CDR3 DNA, 45 bases in frame from base 1. CDR1 MDHEN and CDR2 SYDVKM were looked up in the germline V gene. This chain is built from TRBV28 and TRBJ1-4, and TRBD1 matches 7 of the central bases. The sequenced sample consisted of naive CD4+ T cells from PBMCs. Read against the paper, the sample's cell subset or site label means: CD45RA+ positively selected. The clonotype was recovered from a man in his late teens or twenties in good health. Some clones in this sample may be carry-over from other donors' samples. The CDR3 in this case is CASSSRQGTNEKLFF. The nucleotide sequence reads as follows: TGTGCCAGCAGTTCCCGACAGGGAACTAATGAAAAACTGTTTTTT.